The 10 T cell receptor beta chains in this list originate from one sample, sequenced in a study of OX40 agonist ivuxolimab in advanced cancers. Method: immunoSEQ multiplex PCR; TCRdb's copy keeps in-frame clones and lacks some. The sample has tens of thousands of clones; approximately 83% are singletons. Sequencing used CD4+ or CD8+ T cells sorted from blood, obtained in a trial of the OX40 agonist ivuxolimab. These receptors all stem from an adult with an advanced solid tumor such as melanoma, head and neck, liver or kidney cancer.

This clone was observed a single time. This sequence joins TRBV7-2 and TRBJ1-3; tentatively, D is TRBD1 (6 bases). Trimming removed 2 bases at V and 2 bases at J, with 16 bases between. The CDR3 runs 17 residues. Germline V gives CDR1 SGHTA, CDR2 FQGNSA. The CDR3 DNA follows: TGTGCCAGCAGCTTACTCCGCCGACAGGTCCCTGGAAACACCATATATTTT. Translated, it gives CASSLLRRQVPGNTIYF.

The chain has TRBV11-2 and TRBJ2-3, with D tentatively TRBD2 (6 bases). Between the trimmed V and J ends, which lost 5 bases and 2 bases, there was a span of 14 bases. The CDR3 is 15 amino acids. Germline lookup yields CDR1 SGHAT and CDR2 FQNNGV. The CDR3 spells CASSTFAGFTDTQYF. DNA of the CDR3: TGTGCCAGCAGCACATTTGCGGGGTTCACAGATACGCAGTATTTT.

This clone was seen only once. J is TRBJ2-7 and V is TRBV7-9, with D possibly being TRBD2 (6 bases). CDR3 size: 16 residues. The ends were cut back, 5 bases at V and 2 bases at J, with 19 bases in the middle. Germline loops: CDR1 SEHNR, CDR2 FQNEAQ (reference sequence). In nucleotides, the CDR3 is TGTGCCAGCAGCCATCCGGCCACGCGGGGAGCCTACGAGCAGTACTTC. Protein: CASSHPATRGAYEQYF.

The chain has TRBV2 and TRBJ2-1; 8 bases map to TRBD1. V dropped 5 bases and J dropped 9; count of bases not matched to a gene: 6. Germline V gene data show CDR1 as SNHLY and CDR2 as FYNNEI. The CDR3 has 13 amino acids. The CDR3 coding sequence is TGTGCCAGCAGTTTAGCGACAGGGGTTGAGCAGTTCTTC. It encodes CASSLATGVEQFF.

This clone was seen a single time. The chain links TRBV2 to TRBJ2-1; 9 bases match TRBD1. Germline V gene lookup returns CDR1 SNHLY and CDR2 FYNNEI. The CDR3 runs to 17 residues. Trimming took 0 bases from V and 1 from J; bases not matched to a gene: 4. The CDR3 reads CASSEAVQGASYNEQFF. CDR3 DNA: TGTGCCAGCAGTGAAGCGGTACAGGGGGCGTCCTACAATGAGCAGTTCTTC.

V and J are TRBV7-6 and TRBJ2-3; 13 bases line up with TRBD2. CDR1 is SGHVS, CDR2 FNYEAQ, per germline. Losses at the gene ends were 5 bases for V and 1 base for J; bases not matched to a gene: 3. CDR3 length: 16 amino acids. CDR3: CASSTGTSGGTDTQYF. CDR3 in DNA: TGTGCCAGCAGCACTGGGACTAGCGGGGGCACAGATACGCAGTATTTT. Filled out from reference TRBV7-6 and TRBJ2-3, the complete variable domain reads GAGVSQSPRYKVTKRGQDVALRCDPISGHVSLYWYRQALGQGPEFLTYFNYEAQQDKSGLPNDRFSAERPEGSISTLTIQRTEQRDSAMYRCASSTGTSGGTDTQYFGPGTRLTVL.

This chain joins TRBV13 and TRBJ2-1; D perhaps matches TRBD2 (5 bases). CDR3 length: 14 residues. CDR1 and CDR2 from the germline V gene are PRHDT and FYEKMQ (reference sequence). V shed 5 bases and J shed 8 bases, with 16 bases lying between them. The CDR3 nucleotides are TGTGCCAGCAGCCACCCCGGAAGCGGCGATGAGCAGTTCTTC. Amino acid sequence: CASSHPGSGDEQFF.

CDR3 protein: CASSLATSGGSYEQYF. In nucleotides, the CDR3 is TGCGCCAGCAGCTTAGCGACTAGCGGGGGCTCCTACGAGCAGTACTTC. The chain recombines TRBV5-1 with TRBJ2-7, with 12 bases matching TRBD2. The germline V gene encodes CDR1 SGHRS and CDR2 YFSETQ. Trimming took 2 bases from V and 0 from J; bases not matched to a gene: 3. CDR3 length equals 16 residues.

This chain connects TRBV5-4 to TRBJ1-3; D is ambiguous. The CDR3 runs to 14 residues. V dropped 4 bases and J dropped 0 bases, with 8 bases sitting between them. Germline CDR1 is SGHNT and CDR2 is YYREEE (reference sequence). The CDR3 region has the DNA TGTGCCAGCAGCCTGGTGGGCTCTGGAAACACCATATATTTT. Translated, it gives CASSLVGSGNTIYF.

The chain couples TRBV10-3 to TRBJ2-7, with TRBD2 matching 7 bases. Germline V CDR1 and CDR2: ENHRY, SYGVKD. J lost 3 bases, V lost 2 bases, and 10 bases had no gene match. CDR3 length: 16 amino acids. Here the CDR3 DNA reads TGTGCCATCAGTGAGGCGGCGGGGGAGGGATTCTACGAGCAGTACTTC. Translating gives CAISEAAGEGFYEQYF.